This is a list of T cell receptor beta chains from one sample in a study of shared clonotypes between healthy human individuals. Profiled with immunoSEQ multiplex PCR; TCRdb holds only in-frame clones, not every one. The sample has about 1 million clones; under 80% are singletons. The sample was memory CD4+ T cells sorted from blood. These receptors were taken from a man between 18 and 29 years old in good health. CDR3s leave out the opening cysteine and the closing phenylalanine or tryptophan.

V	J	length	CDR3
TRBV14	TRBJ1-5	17	ATTWVGSVSSKGNQPQH
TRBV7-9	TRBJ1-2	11	ASTEQGMSGYT
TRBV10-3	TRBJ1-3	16	AISESVLGKSSGNTIY
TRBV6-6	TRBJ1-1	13	ASTQRGGLNTEAF
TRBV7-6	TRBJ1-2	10	ASSLTGDGYT
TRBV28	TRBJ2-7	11	ASSLVQFQKQY
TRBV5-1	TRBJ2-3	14	ASSRGTSGSTDTQY
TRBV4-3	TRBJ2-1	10	ASSQDVGEQF
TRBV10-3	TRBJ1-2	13	AISDFSGTDYGYT
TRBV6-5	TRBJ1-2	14	ASSSWTDLFFYGYT
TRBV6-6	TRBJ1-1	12	ASSYSGGSTEAF
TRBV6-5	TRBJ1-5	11	ASRVTENQPQH
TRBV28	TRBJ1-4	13	ASLGSRLLGEKLF
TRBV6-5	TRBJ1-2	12	ASSYEGSNYGYT
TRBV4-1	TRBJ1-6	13	ASSPYLEVNSPLH
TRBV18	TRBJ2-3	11	ASSPPVTDTQY
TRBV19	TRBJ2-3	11	ASSIPVKDTQY
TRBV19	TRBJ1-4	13	ASSQNRGTNEKLF
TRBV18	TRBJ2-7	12	ASSPRAGGDEQY
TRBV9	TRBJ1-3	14	ASSGPQGAGGNTIY
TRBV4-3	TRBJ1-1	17	ASSQVPGTGGAGRGEAF
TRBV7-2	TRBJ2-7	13	ASSAKAFSSYEQY
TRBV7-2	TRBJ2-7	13	ASSFDASGTYEQY
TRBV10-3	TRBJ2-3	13	AISQAGDSTDTQY
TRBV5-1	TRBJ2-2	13	ASRLGTVNTGELF
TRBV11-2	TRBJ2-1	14	ASSFRTSGRGDEQF
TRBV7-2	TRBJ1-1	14	ASSLTGTQANTEAF
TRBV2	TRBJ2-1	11	ASSEQRYNEQF
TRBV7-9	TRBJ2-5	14	ASSPSGTSGVETQY
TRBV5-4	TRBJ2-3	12	ASSLQGPTDTQY
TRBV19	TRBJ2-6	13	ASTLDIAGANVLT
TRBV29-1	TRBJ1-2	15	SVDLSGGTGGTSGYT
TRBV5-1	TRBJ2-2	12	ASNSQGNTGELF
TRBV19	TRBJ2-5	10	ASNSVGETQY
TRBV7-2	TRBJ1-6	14	ASSLEGSSYNSPLH